This section outlines one T cell receptor (beta chain) sequence together with its context. One entry per CDR3 protein, without DNA, is what TCRdb gives after re-calling the 5' RACE reads. The sample holds about 260,000 distinct CDR3 sequences. The CDR3 has 18 residues. The germline gives CDR1 MNHEY, CDR2 SVGAGI. The data stem from a study of T cells expressing NK-cell markers. This sequence joins TRBV6-5 and TRBJ2-2; without DNA, the TCRdb call of TRBD2 cannot be checked. The TCR sequence derives from a man aged 18 to 30 in good health. The sample taken for sequencing was blood T cells: a sorted CD56 or NKG2C T cell subset, CD4+ or CD8+ T cells, or bulk PBMC T cells (not recorded which). The chain's CDR3 is CASSYAPGTSGSTGELFF.